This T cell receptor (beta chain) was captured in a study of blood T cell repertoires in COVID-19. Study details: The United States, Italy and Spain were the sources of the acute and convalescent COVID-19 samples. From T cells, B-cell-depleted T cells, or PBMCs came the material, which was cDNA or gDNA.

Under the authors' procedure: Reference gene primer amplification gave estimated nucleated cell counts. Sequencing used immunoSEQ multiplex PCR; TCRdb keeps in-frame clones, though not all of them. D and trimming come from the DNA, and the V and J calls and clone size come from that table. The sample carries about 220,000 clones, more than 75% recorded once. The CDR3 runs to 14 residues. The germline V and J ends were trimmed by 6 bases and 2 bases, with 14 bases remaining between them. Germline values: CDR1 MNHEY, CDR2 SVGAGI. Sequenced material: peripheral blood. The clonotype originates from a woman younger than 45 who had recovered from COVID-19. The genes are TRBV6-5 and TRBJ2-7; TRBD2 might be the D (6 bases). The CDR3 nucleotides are TGTGCCAGCAGGGTTCCGGGGGAAACCTACGAGCAGTACTTC. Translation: CASRVPGETYEQYF.